This TCR beta chain was obtained from a study of blood T cell repertoires in COVID-19. Background on the study: The United States, Italy and Spain provided the acute and convalescent COVID-19 samples.

Clones were read by immunoSEQ multiplex PCR, and TCRdb kept only the in-frame ones, dropping some. The data show 250,000 to 350,000 clones, over 75% seen once. CDR1 and CDR2 (germline): MDHEN, SYDVKM. The V gene lost 4 bases and the J gene lost 6 bases, with 8 bases spanning the gap. The CDR3 has 12 amino acids. This receptor was identified in a woman aged 50 to 60 who had recovered from COVID-19. The sample taken for sequencing was peripheral blood. The chain joins TRBV28 to TRBJ2-3; a possible D gene is TRBD1 (5 bases). This chain's CDR3 is CASSWTSDTQYF. The CDR3 nucleotides are TGTGCCAGCAGTTGGACATCGGATACGCAGTATTTT. The whole variable domain, filled in from reference TRBV28 and TRBJ2-3, reads DVKVTQSSRYLVKRTGEKVFLECVQDMDHENMFWYRQDPGLGLRLIYFSYDVKMKEKGDIPEGYSVSREKKERFSLILESASTNQTSMYLCASSWTSDTQYFGPGTRLTVL.